A selection of T cell receptor beta chains follows, all from one sample in a study of shared clonotypes between healthy human individuals. Sequenced by immunoSEQ multiplex PCR; TCRdb stores in-frame clones only, minus some. The table has fewer than 3 million clones, 85% to 95% seen once. The sequencing sample was made of naive CD4+ T cells from PBMCs. These receptors came from a man in his late teens or twenties in good health. Some clones in this sample may be carry-over from other donors' samples. Each CDR3 is given with its conserved first and last residue. The order of the fields is J gene, clone size, V gene, D gene, CDR3 DNA, CDR3 protein. A D gene is named only where the DNA matches it firmly. Some rows mark clone size as missing; the rest say once, few, many or name a class of expanded clone.

TRBJ1-1 | NA | TRBV11-3 | NA | TGTGCCAGCAGCTTAGACGGGGACGAAGCTTTCTTT | CASSLDGDEAFF
TRBJ2-7 | NA | TRBV27 | NA | TGTGCCAGCAGTACCCGGGCCTCGGGCAACGAGCAGTACTTC | CASSTRASGNEQYF
TRBJ1-2 | NA | TRBV10-3 | NA | TGTGCCATCAGTGAACTTGTTGGGGGCGTCTATGGCTACACCTTC | CAISELVGGVYGYTF
TRBJ1-4 | NA | TRBV5-1 | NA | TGCGCCAGCAGCTTCGGGAAGGACCACCCGTTTTTAGACAGTACTAATGAAAAACTGTTTTTT | CASSFGKDHPFLDSTNEKLFF
TRBJ2-7 | NA | TRBV7-3 | NA | TGTGCCAGCAGCTTAGGTCCCATCTCCTACGAGCAGTACTTC | CASSLGPISYEQYF
TRBJ2-3 | once | TRBV7-2 | NA | TGTGCCACGTCCTCCCAATACACAGATACGCAGTATTTT | CATSSQYTDTQYF
TRBJ2-2 | NA | TRBV5-4 | NA | TGTGCCAGCAGCGCCGCCGGGGTCAGGGCCGGGGAGCTGTTTTTT | CASSAAGVRAGELFF
TRBJ1-4 | once | TRBV18 | TRBD1 | TGTGCCAGCTCTCGAATGGGACAGGGGGCTACAGCTAATGAAAAACTGTTTTTT | CASSRMGQGATANEKLFF
TRBJ2-2 | once | TRBV25-1 | NA | TGTGCCAGCAGTGAATATAGCCAGTCCGGGGAGCTGTTTTTT | CASSEYSQSGELFF
TRBJ2-7 | NA | TRBV5-1 | TRBD1 | TGCGCCAGCAGCACTCGGACAGGGGAGAGCTCCTACGAGCAGTACTTC | CASSTRTGESSYEQYF
TRBJ2-1 | NA | TRBV10-3 | TRBD2 | TGTGCCATCAATAGACTAGCGGCGAGCTCCTACAATGAGCAGTTCTTC | CAINRLAASSYNEQFF
TRBJ2-2 | NA | TRBV7-2 | NA | TGTGCCAGCAGCCCGCGCGGGGAGCTGTTTTTT | CASSPRGELFF
TRBJ1-5 | few | TRBV9 | NA | TGTGCCAGCAGCGTAGGGGTAAGCAATCAGCCCCAGCATTTT | CASSVGVSNQPQHF
TRBJ2-5 | NA | TRBV11-2 | NA | TGTGCCAGCAGCTTAAACTCAGAGACCCAGTACTTC | CASSLNSETQYF
TRBJ2-7 | NA | TRBV5-6 | TRBD1 | TGTGCCAGCAGCTTGGGTTACATTAGGACAGGGGTTGGCGAGCAGTACTTC | CASSLGYIRTGVGEQYF
TRBJ2-5 | NA | TRBV28 | TRBD1 | TGTGCCAGCAGTGGCCTTTGGGCCAGGGGGACGCAAGAGACCCAGTACTTC | CASSGLWARGTQETQYF
TRBJ2-3 | NA | TRBV4-1 | NA | TGCGCCAGCAGCCCCACACCGGGACTCATTACAGATACGCAGTATTTT | CASSPTPGLITDTQYF
TRBJ2-2 | NA | TRBV7-3 | TRBD1 | TGTGCCAGCAGCTTATACAGGGGGGCTACCGGGGAGCTGTTTTTT | CASSLYRGATGELFF
TRBJ1-5 | NA | TRBV7-2 | NA | TGTGCCAGCAGCCCTGAACTACTAACAAATAGCAATCAGCCCCAGCATTTT | CASSPELLTNSNQPQHF
TRBJ2-4 | NA | TRBV7-2 | TRBD1 | TGTGCCAGCAGGACCACAGGGGGCTCAAACATTCAGTACTTC | CASRTTGGSNIQYF
TRBJ2-5 | NA | TRBV7-9 | TRBD2 | TGTGCCAGCAGCTTAGTGGTAGCGGGAGATATCTACCAAGAGACCCAGTACTTC | CASSLVVAGDIYQETQYF
TRBJ1-2 | NA | TRBV11-2 | NA | TGTGCCATTGGCCGGGGGCTCGGTGGCTACACCTTC | CAIGRGLGGYTF
TRBJ2-3 | NA | TRBV5-8 | TRBD1 | TGTGCCAGCAGCCGGACAGGGGGCAGCAGAGATACGCAGTATTTT | CASSRTGGSRDTQYF
TRBJ2-3 | NA | TRBV28 | NA | TGTGCCAGCAGTTTCTGGCAGTACACAGATACGCAGTATTTT | CASSFWQYTDTQYF
TRBJ1-5 | NA | TRBV10-3 | NA | TGTGCCATCAGTGAGTCGTACAGGACCCAGCCCCAGCATTTT | CAISESYRTQPQHF
TRBJ2-6 | once | TRBV10-3 | NA | TGTGCCATCAGTGAAACTTCCGGGACTTCCACTGGGGCCAACGTCCTGACTTTC | CAISETSGTSTGANVLTF
TRBJ1-5 | few | TRBV19 | NA | TGTGCCTCTTGCTTGGGGAATCAGCCCCAGCATTTT | CASCLGNQPQHF
TRBJ2-7 | NA | TRBV5-1 | NA | TGCGCCAGCAGCTTGGCTGGGGGACCCTACGAGCAGTACTTC | CASSLAGGPYEQYF
TRBJ2-7 | once | TRBV5-1 | TRBD1 | TGCGCCAGCAGCTCCACCGGGACAGGGGGCGACGAGCAGTACTTC | CASSSTGTGGDEQYF
TRBJ1-3 | NA | TRBV28 | NA | TGTGCCAGCAGTTTGCTTCAGCAGGGAAACACCATATATTTT | CASSLLQQGNTIYF
TRBJ1-4 | NA | TRBV5-5 | TRBD1 | TGTGCCAGCAGCTCTGGACAGGTCTTTAATGAAAAACTGTTTTTT | CASSSGQVFNEKLFF
TRBJ2-3 | NA | TRBV11-3 | NA | TGTGCCAGCAGCTTAGGGGCAGACGCAGATACGCAGTATTTT | CASSLGADADTQYF
TRBJ1-1 | few | TRBV25-1 | NA | TGTGCCAGCAGTGCGGGGGTCACTGAAGCTTTCTTT | CASSAGVTEAFF
TRBJ2-7 | NA | TRBV5-6 | TRBD1 | TGTGCCAGCACATTGACAGGGGCCGAGCAGTACTTC | CASTLTGAEQYF
TRBJ1-1 | once | TRBV15 | NA | TGTGCCACCAGCAGAGATGATTGGGGTGTGGGCACTGAAGCTTTCTTT | CATSRDDWGVGTEAFF
TRBJ2-7 | NA | TRBV19 | NA | TGTGCCAGTAGTATGGGTGGGTCCTTGAAAGAGCAGTACTTC | CASSMGGSLKEQYF
TRBJ1-5 | NA | TRBV7-2 | NA | TGTGCCAGCAGCCTGGACAGATTTAATCAGCCCCAGCATTTT | CASSLDRFNQPQHF
TRBJ2-7 | NA | TRBV5-1 | NA | TGCGCCAGCAGCTTGGGCCGGGCGGGCGAGCAGTACTTC | CASSLGRAGEQYF
TRBJ2-7 | NA | TRBV18 | TRBD2 | TGTGCCAGCTCACCTGGACTAGTCAGCTACGAGCAGTACTTC | CASSPGLVSYEQYF
TRBJ2-7 | NA | TRBV7-2 | NA | TGTGCCAGCAGCCAATTGACCGGACCCTACGAGCAGTACTTC | CASSQLTGPYEQYF
TRBJ1-1 | NA | TRBV19 | NA | TGTGCCAGTAGTATTCCCGGGGCGAACACTGAAGCTTTCTTT | CASSIPGANTEAFF
TRBJ2-1 | NA | TRBV6-4 | TRBD2 | TGTGCCAGCAGCCGTGGGACTAGCGGGAGGTCCTACAATGAGCAGTTCTTC | CASSRGTSGRSYNEQFF